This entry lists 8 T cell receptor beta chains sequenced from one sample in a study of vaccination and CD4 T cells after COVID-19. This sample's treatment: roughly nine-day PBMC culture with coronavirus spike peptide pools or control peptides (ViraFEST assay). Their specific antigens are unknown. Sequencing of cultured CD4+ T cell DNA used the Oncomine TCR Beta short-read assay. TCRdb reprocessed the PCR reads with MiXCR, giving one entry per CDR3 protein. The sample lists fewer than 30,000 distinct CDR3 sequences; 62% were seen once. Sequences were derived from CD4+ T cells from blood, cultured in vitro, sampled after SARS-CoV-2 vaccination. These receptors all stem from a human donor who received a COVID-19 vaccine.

CDR3 bases: TGTGCCAGCTCACTAGTAGGCGAGCAGTACTTC. This codes for CASSLVGEQYF. The chain couples TRBV18 to TRBJ2-7, with D unclear. The CDR3 runs 11 residues. Trimming shortened V by 4 bases and J by 6 bases, and 7 bases separated the two germline ends. CDR1 KGHSH and CDR2 LQKENI come from the germline V gene.

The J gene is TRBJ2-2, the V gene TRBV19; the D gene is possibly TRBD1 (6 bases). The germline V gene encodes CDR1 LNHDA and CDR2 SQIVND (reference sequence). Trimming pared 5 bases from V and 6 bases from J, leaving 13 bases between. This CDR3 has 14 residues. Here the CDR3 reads CASSYTRQAGELFF. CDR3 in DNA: TGTGCCAGTAGTTACACTCGACAGGCCGGGGAGCTGTTTTTT.

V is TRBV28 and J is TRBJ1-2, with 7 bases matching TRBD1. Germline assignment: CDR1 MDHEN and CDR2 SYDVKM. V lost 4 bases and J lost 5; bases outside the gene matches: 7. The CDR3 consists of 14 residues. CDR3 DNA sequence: TGTGCCAGCAGTTGGCTGGAGGGGGCGTATGGCTACACCTTC. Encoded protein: CASSWLEGAYGYTF.

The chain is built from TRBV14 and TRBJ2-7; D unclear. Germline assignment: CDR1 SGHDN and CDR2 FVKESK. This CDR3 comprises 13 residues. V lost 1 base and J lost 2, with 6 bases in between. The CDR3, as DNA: TGTGCCAGCAGCCAAGCCCGTACCTACGAGCAGTACTTC. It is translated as CASSQARTYEQYF.

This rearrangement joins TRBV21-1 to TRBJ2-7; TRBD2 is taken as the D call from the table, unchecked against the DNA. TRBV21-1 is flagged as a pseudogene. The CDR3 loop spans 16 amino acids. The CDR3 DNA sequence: TGTGCCAGCAGCAGGGGTAGCGGGGGATATACCTACGAGCAGTACTTC. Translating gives CASSRGSGGYTYEQYF.

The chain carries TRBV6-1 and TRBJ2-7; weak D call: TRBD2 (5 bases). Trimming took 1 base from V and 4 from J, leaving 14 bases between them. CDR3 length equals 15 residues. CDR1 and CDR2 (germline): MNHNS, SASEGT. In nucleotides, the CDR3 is TGTGCCAGCAGTGAAGGGAGGTCGGGGTTTTACGAGCAGTACTTC. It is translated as CASSEGRSGFYEQYF.

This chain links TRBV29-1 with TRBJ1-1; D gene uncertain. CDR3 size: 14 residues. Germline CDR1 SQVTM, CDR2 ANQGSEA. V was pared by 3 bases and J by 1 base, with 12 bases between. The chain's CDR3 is CSVDAVNKNTEAFF. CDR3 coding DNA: TGCAGCGTTGACGCGGTAAACAAGAACACTGAAGCTTTCTTT. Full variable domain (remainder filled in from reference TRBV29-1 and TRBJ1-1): SAVISQKPSRDICQRGTSLTIQCQVDSQVTMMFWYRQQPGQSLTLIATANQGSEATYESGFVIDKFPISRPNLTFSTLTVSNMSPEDSSIYLCSVDAVNKNTEAFFGQGTRLTVV.

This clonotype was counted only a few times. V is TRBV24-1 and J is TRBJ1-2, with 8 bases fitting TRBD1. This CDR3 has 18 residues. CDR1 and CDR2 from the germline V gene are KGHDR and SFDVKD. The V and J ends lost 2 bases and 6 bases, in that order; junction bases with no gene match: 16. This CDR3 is CATSDWRETRQGKDGYTF. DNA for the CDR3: TGTGCCACCAGTGATTGGAGGGAAACAAGACAGGGGAAGGATGGCTACACCTTC.